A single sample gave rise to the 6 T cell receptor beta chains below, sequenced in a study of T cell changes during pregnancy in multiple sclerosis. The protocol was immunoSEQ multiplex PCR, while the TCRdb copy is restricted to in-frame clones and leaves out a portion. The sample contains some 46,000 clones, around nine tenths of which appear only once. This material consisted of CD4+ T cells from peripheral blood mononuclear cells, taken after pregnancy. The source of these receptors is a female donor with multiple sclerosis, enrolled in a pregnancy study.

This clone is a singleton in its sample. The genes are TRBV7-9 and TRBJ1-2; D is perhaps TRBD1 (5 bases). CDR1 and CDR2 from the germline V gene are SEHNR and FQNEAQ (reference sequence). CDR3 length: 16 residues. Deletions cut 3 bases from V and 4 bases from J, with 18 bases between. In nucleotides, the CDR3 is TGTGCCAGCAGCTTCCCACAGAGACAGAAATTCTATGGCTACACCTTC. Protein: CASSFPQRQKFYGYTF.

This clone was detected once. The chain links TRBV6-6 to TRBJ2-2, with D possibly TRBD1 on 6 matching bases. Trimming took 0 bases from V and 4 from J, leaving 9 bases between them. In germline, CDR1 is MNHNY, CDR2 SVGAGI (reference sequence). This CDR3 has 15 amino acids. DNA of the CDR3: TGTGCCAGCAGTTACTCGATAGGGGGCACCGGGGAGCTGTTTTTT. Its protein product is CASSYSIGGTGELFF.

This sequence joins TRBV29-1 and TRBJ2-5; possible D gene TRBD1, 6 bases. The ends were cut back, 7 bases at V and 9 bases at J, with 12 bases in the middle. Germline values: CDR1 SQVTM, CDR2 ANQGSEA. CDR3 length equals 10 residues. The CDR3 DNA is TGCAGCGGGGTAGAGGGGGCCCAGTACTTC. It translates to CSGVEGAQYF.

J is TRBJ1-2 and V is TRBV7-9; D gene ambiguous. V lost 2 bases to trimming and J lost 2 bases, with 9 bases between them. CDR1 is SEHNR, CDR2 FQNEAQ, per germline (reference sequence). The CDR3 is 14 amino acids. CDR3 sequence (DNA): TGTGCCAGCAGCTTAACTAGGGCGAACTATGGCTACACCTTC. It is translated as CASSLTRANYGYTF.

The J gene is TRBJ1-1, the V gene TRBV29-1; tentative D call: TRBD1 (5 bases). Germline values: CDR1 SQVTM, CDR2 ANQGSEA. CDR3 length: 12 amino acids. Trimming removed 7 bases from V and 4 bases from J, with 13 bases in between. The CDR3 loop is CSAQGLSTEAFF. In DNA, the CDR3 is TGCAGCGCCCAGGGACTTTCCACTGAAGCTTTCTTT. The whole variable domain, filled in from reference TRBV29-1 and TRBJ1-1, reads SAVISQKPSRDICQRGTSLTIQCQVDSQVTMMFWYRQQPGQSLTLIATANQGSEATYESGFVIDKFPISRPNLTFSTLTVSNMSPEDSSIYLCSAQGLSTEAFFGQGTRLTVV.

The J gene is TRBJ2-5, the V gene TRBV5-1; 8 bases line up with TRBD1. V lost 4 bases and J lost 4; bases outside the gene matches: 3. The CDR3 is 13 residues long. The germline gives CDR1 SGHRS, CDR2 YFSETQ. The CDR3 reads CASSDGTGETQYF. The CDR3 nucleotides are TGCGCCAGCAGCGACGGGACAGGAGAGACCCAGTACTTC. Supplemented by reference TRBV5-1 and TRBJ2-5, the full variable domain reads KAGVTQTPRYLIKTRGQQVTLSCSPISGHRSVSWYQQTPGQGLQFLFEYFSETQRNKGNFPGRFSGRQFSNSRSEMNVSTLELGDSALYLCASSDGTGETQYFGPGTRLLVL.